The 24 T cell receptor beta chains in this list originate from one sample, sequenced in a study of T cell responses to AZD1222 COVID-19 vaccine. Measured with immunoSEQ multiplex PCR; TCRdb has only the in-frame clones, and not every one. The data contain about 160,000 clones, approximately 94% of them singletons. Sequencing used peripheral blood, obtained 28 days after the second AZD1222 dose. Receptor source: an adult who received the AZD1222 COVID-19 vaccine.

V is TRBV28 and J is TRBJ1-5, with no clear D. V lost 6 bases and J lost 6, with 27 bases in between. The germline V gene has CDR1 MDHEN and CDR2 SYDVKM. The CDR3 spans 18 residues. The CDR3 DNA reads TGTGCCAGCAGCCCTCCCTCGGATCGTTTTCGGGGATTTCAGCCCCAGCATTTT. Protein product: CASSPPSDRFRGFQPQHF. The whole variable domain, remainder taken from reference TRBV28 and TRBJ1-5, is DVKVTQSSRYLVKRTGEKVFLECVQDMDHENMFWYRQDPGLGLRLIYFSYDVKMKEKGDIPEGYSVSREKKERFSLILESASTNQTSMYLCASSPPSDRFRGFQPQHFGDGTRLSIL.

J is TRBJ2-1 and V is TRBV19; possible D gene TRBD2, 7 bases. CDR1 is LNHDA and CDR2 is SQIVND in the germline V gene (reference sequence). This CDR3 has 14 amino acids. Trimming shortened V by 6 bases and J by 6 bases, and 15 bases separated the two germline ends. The CDR3 protein is CASSPQGGGNEQFF. The CDR3 region has the DNA TGTGCCAGTAGCCCCCAGGGAGGGGGCAATGAGCAGTTCTTC.

V and J are TRBV10-2 and TRBJ1-2; D gene ambiguous. The germline V gene encodes CDR1 WSHSY and CDR2 SAAADI. The CDR3 consists of 17 residues. The V gene lost 0 bases and the J gene lost 4 bases, with 18 bases spanning the gap. The CDR3 loop is CASSESRAPGWGYGYTF. The CDR3 bases are TGCGCCAGCAGTGAGTCGAGGGCCCCGGGATGGGGCTATGGCTACACCTTC.

The chain joins TRBV27 to TRBJ1-5; 8 nucleotides agree with TRBD1. This CDR3 contains 13 residues. Trimming took 4 bases from V and 6 from J; bases not matched to a gene: 2. Germline lookup yields CDR1 MNHEY and CDR2 SMNVEV (reference sequence). In nucleotides, the CDR3 is TGTGCCAGCAGTTCCAGGGGGCTTCAGCCCCAGCATTTT. As protein: CASSSRGLQPQHF.

In the case of this clone: An end of the junction does not agree with germline; a read error may underlie this. The chain couples TRBV30 to TRBJ2-7, with D possibly matching TRBD1 (6 bases). Germline assignment: CDR1 GTSNPN and CDR2 SVGIG (reference sequence). The CDR3 length is 13 residues. The CDR3 bases are TGTGCCTGGAGTACGGGACATTCCTACGGGCAGTACTTC. Amino acid sequence: CAWSTGHSYGQYF.

This chain links TRBV6-5 with TRBJ2-7; D is uncertain. There are 13 residues in the CDR3. Germline V CDR1 and CDR2: MNHEY, SVGAGI. Trimming removed 10 bases from V and 1 base from J, with 14 bases in between. CDR3 amino acids: CATESDGSYEQYF. For the CDR3, the DNA is TGTGCCACCGAATCGGACGGGTCCTACGAGCAGTACTTC.

The V call is TRBV19, the J call TRBJ2-6; 8 nucleotides agree with TRBD1. The length of the CDR3 is 16 residues. Germline CDR1 is LNHDA and CDR2 is SQIVND (reference sequence). V shed 5 bases and J 0 bases; nucleotides not matched to a gene: 3. CDR3 region: CASSGQGGSGANVLTF. The CDR3 region has the DNA TGTGCCAGTAGTGGACAGGGTGGCTCTGGGGCCAACGTCCTGACTTTC.

This sequence joins TRBV28 and TRBJ2-7; no clear D gene. CDR3 size: 11 residues. Trimming shortened V by 3 bases and J by 6 bases, and 6 bases separated the two germline ends. Germline V CDR1 and CDR2: MDHEN, SYDVKM. The CDR3 protein is CASSLGVEQYF. For the CDR3, the DNA is TGTGCCAGCAGTTTGGGCGTCGAGCAGTACTTC.

The V gene is TRBV10-3, the J gene TRBJ2-7, with 8 bases matching TRBD2. CDR1 is ENHRY and CDR2 is SYGVKD in the germline V gene. The CDR3 covers 14 residues. V lost 8 bases to trimming and J lost 7 bases; unmatched junction nucleotides: 13. The CDR3 sequence: CAIAVFSGSFEQYF. The CDR3 DNA reads as TGTGCCATCGCGGTATTCAGCGGGAGTTTTGAGCAGTACTTC.

V usage is TRBV5-1 and J usage is TRBJ2-7; 7 bases line up with TRBD1. This CDR3 contains 14 residues. V dropped 4 bases and J dropped 3; count of bases not matched to a gene: 7. The germline gives CDR1 SGHRS, CDR2 YFSETQ. CDR3 protein: CASSIDREYYEQYF. CDR3 in DNA: TGCGCCAGCAGCATAGACAGGGAATACTACGAGCAGTACTTC.

The DNA of the CDR3 is TGTGCCAGCTCCGGCGGGTCGTCCTACAATGAGCAGTTCTTC. Translation: CASSGGSSYNEQFF. This chain connects TRBV18 to TRBJ2-1; tentatively, D is TRBD2 (5 bases). CDR1 and CDR2 from the germline V gene are KGHSH and LQKENI. V lost 6 bases and J 1 base, leaving 10 bases between the germline ends. The CDR3 is 14 amino acids.

This chain links TRBV10-3 with TRBJ2-2, with 14 bases lining up with TRBD2. This CDR3 region has 18 residues. Losses at the gene ends were 6 bases for V and 4 bases for J; bases not matched to a gene: 10. Germline CDR1 and CDR2: ENHRY and SYGVKD. The CDR3 DNA sequence: TGTGCCATCAGCCAGGGACTAGCGGGAGAGTTCGGCACCGGGGAGCTGTTTTTT. Translated, it gives CAISQGLAGEFGTGELFF.

The chain has TRBV2 and TRBJ1-2; D is undetermined. This CDR3 spans 14 amino acids. Trimming shortened V by 6 bases and J by 4 bases, and 15 bases separated the two germline ends. Germline-derived CDR1 and CDR2 are SNHLY and FYNNEI. The DNA of the CDR3 is TGTGCCAGCAGAAACGGGCCGGACCCCTATGGCTACACCTTC. Amino acids: CASRNGPDPYGYTF.

The rearrangement uses TRBV27 and TRBJ2-3, with D unresolved. V shed 3 bases and J shed 2 bases, with 9 bases lying between them. The length of the CDR3 is 14 residues. Germline V gene lookup returns CDR1 MNHEY and CDR2 SMNVEV (reference sequence). For the CDR3, the DNA is TGTGCCAGCAGTTTGGAAAGGTCCACAGATACGCAGTATTTT. This codes for CASSLERSTDTQYF.

The V call is TRBV6-5, the J call TRBJ2-5; the D is unclear. Trimming removed 6 bases from V and 5 bases from J, with 10 bases in between. The CDR3 extends over 12 amino acids. Germline lookup yields CDR1 MNHEY and CDR2 SVGAGI. The CDR3: CASRTIWETQYF. The CDR3 DNA sequence: TGTGCCAGCAGGACGATATGGGAGACCCAGTACTTC.

The chain is built from TRBV20-1 and TRBJ2-5; tentatively, D is TRBD1 (5 bases). This CDR3 spans 12 amino acids. Trimming stripped 4 bases from V and 1 base from J, with 7 bases between. Looked up from germline, CDR1 is DFQATT and CDR2 is SNEGSKA (reference sequence). CDR3 in DNA: TGCAGTGCTAATGACAGCCAAGAGACCCAGTACTTC. This gives the protein CSANDSQETQYF.

This clone has just a few counts. The chain recombines TRBV27 with TRBJ1-1, with TRBD1 as a possible D gene (6 bases). The CDR3 loop spans 14 amino acids. The V end was cut by 6 bases, the J end by 4 bases, with 15 bases between. Germline values: CDR1 MNHEY, CDR2 SMNVEV (reference sequence). The DNA for the CDR3 is TGTGCCAGCAGGCCCACAGGGAGGGCCACTGAAGCTTTCTTT. This gives the protein CASRPTGRATEAFF.

This clone showed up just once. The gene calls are TRBV5-1 and TRBJ1-4; D is uncertain. Germline CDR1 is SGHRS and CDR2 is YFSETQ. Trimming took off 2 bases at V and 1 base at J, with 6 bases between the two ends. This CDR3 has 14 residues. The CDR3 here is CASSLGGTNEKLFF. The CDR3, as DNA: TGCGCCAGCAGCTTAGGAGGAACTAATGAAAAACTGTTTTTT.

The rearrangement links TRBV7-8 to TRBJ2-7, with 12 bases lining up with TRBD2. Germline CDR1 reads SGHVS; CDR2 reads FQNEAQ. This CDR3 spans 13 amino acids. Germline trimming cut 5 bases from V and 12 bases from J; bases unmatched to any gene: 8. CDR3 DNA: TGTGCCAGCAGCCCGGGGGCTAGCGGGAGGGGGTACTTC. The encoded protein is CASSPGASGRGYF. Full variable domain (outside the CDR3, taken from reference TRBV7-8 and TRBJ2-7): GAGVSQSPRYKVAKRGQDVALRCDPISGHVSLFWYQQALGQGPEFLTYFQNEAQLDKSGLPSDRFFAERPEGSVSTLKIQRTQQEDSAVYLCASSPGASGRGYFGPGTRLTVT.

The rearrangement uses TRBV4-2 and TRBJ2-7; 11 bases match TRBD2. J gave up 10 bases and V 3 bases, and 5 bases lay outside the gene matches. Germline CDR1 is LGHNA and CDR2 is YNFKEQ. The CDR3 extends over 13 amino acids. The CDR3 region has the DNA TGTGCCAGCAGCCAGGTGACTAGCGGGGCACAGTACTTC. It is translated as CASSQVTSGAQYF.

The chain has TRBV7-9 and TRBJ2-7; TRBD1 might be the D (5 bases). CDR3 length equals 14 residues. Trimming removed 6 bases at V and 1 base at J, with 13 bases between. Germline values: CDR1 SEHNR, CDR2 FQNEAQ (reference sequence). The CDR3 sequence: CASSRDSPSYEQYF. The CDR3, as DNA: TGTGCCAGCAGTCGCGACAGCCCTTCCTACGAGCAGTACTTC.

This clone was seen a handful of times. The CDR3 reads CASSLDQGEYEQYF. The DNA for the CDR3 is TGTGCCAGCAGTTTGGACCAGGGGGAATACGAGCAGTACTTC. The rearrangement uses TRBV28 and TRBJ2-7, with 7 bases fitting TRBD1. The germline CDR1 and CDR2 sequences are MDHEN and SYDVKM. V dropped 3 bases and J dropped 4; count of bases not matched to a gene: 6. This CDR3 has 14 amino acids.

The rearrangement joins TRBV29-1 to TRBJ1-2; 9 bases map to TRBD1. Per germline, CDR1 SQVTM and CDR2 ANQGSEA. The CDR3 is 14 residues long. The V and J ends lost 0 bases and 6 bases, in that order; junction bases with no gene match: 5. The DNA for the CDR3 is TGCAGCGTTGAAGACCGGGACAGGGTACATGGCTACACCTTC. Translation: CSVEDRDRVHGYTF.

The V call is TRBV5-1, the J call TRBJ2-3; the D is unclear. The CDR3 totals 15 residues. Germline CDR1 reads SGHRS; CDR2 reads YFSETQ. V was trimmed by 1 base and J by 2 bases, leaving 11 bases between them. This CDR3 reads CASSLSPPPTDTQYF. The CDR3 DNA reads as TGCGCCAGCAGCTTGAGCCCGCCCCCCACAGATACGCAGTATTTT.